These 5 T cell receptor beta chains were sequenced from one sample in a study of CD8 T cells in ankylosing spondylitis. TCRdb passed the 5' RACE reads through MiXCR, listing each CDR3 protein once. The sample has a few hundred thousand distinct CDR3 sequences, roughly 20% seen once. What was sequenced was blood, either unsorted or a sorted T cell fraction (not recorded which). All receptors derive from a male donor with ankylosing spondylitis or in good health (not recorded which).

The chain employs TRBV12-3 or TRBV12-4 and TRBJ2-1; 10 bases match TRBD2. Trimming removed 5 bases from V and 9 bases from J; junction bases left unmatched: 4. CDR3 length: 13 residues. CDR3 protein: CASSPLAGLEQFF. CDR3 coding DNA: TGTGCCAGCAGTCCACTAGCGGGACTTGAGCAGTTCTTC.

This clonotype was recorded many times. The V call is TRBV29-1, the J call TRBJ2-3; possibly TRBD1 for D (7 bases). With 2 bases removed from V and 6 bases from J, the gap between germline ends came to 12 bases. CDR3 size: 13 residues. Germline CDR1 is SQVTM and CDR2 is ANQGSEA. The CDR3 protein is CSVERAGGDTQYF. The CDR3 nucleotides are TGCAGCGTTGAAAGGGCAGGGGGGGATACGCAGTATTTT.

This clonotype occurred a few times. The chain combines TRBV28 with TRBJ1-2; no firm D call. The V end lost 3 bases, the J end lost 8 bases, and 22 bases lay between the germline ends. The germline CDR1 and CDR2 sequences are MDHEN and SYDVKM. CDR3 length: 16 amino acids. The CDR3 DNA reads as TGTGCCAGCAGTTTTGAAGGTGAACAGATCTACTGGGGCTACACCTTC. Residues: CASSFEGEQIYWGYTF.

This chain joins TRBV7-9 and TRBJ1-2; 9 bases line up with TRBD1. Trimming removed 4 bases from V and 7 bases from J; junction bases left unmatched: 7. The V gene's germline CDR1 is SEHNR and CDR2 FQNEAQ (reference sequence). This CDR3 region has 14 residues. CDR3 loop: CASSSFTGGSGYTF. The CDR3 DNA is TGTGCCAGCAGCTCATTTACAGGGGGCTCTGGCTACACCTTC.

There are a few counts of this clonotype. The V call is TRBV7-7, the J call TRBJ2-2; D perhaps matches TRBD2 (5 bases). The germline V gene has CDR1 SSHAT and CDR2 FNYEAQ (reference sequence). The V end was cut by 10 bases, the J end by 4 bases, with 16 bases between. This CDR3 region has 14 residues. The CDR3 DNA reads TGTGCCATCGCCCCGGGAAAGTCCACCGGGGAGCTGTTTTTT. Translated, it gives CAIAPGKSTGELFF.